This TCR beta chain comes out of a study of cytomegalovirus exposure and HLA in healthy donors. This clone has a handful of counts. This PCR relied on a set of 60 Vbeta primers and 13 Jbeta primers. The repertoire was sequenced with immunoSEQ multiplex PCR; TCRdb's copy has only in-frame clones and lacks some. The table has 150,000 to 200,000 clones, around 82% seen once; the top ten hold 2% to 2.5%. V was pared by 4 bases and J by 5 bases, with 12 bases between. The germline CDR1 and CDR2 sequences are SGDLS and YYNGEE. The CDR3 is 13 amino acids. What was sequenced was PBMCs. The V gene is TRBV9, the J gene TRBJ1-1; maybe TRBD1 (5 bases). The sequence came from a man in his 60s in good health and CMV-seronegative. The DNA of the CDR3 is TGTGCCAGCAGCCCCACAGGAAGAACTGAAGCTTTCTTT. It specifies CASSPTGRTEAFF.